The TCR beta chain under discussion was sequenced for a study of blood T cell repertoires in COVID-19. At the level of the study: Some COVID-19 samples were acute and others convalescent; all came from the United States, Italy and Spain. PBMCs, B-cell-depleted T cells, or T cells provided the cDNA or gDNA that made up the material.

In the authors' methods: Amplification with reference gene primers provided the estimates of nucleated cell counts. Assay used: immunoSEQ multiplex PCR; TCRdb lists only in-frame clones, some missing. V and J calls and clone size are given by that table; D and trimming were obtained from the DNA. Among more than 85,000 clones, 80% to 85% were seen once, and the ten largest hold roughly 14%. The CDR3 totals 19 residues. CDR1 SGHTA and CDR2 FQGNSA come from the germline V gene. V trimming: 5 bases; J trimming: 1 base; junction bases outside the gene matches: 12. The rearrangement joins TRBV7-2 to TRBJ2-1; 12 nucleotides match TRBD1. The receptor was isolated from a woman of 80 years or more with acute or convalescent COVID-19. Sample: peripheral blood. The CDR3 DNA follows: TGTGCCAGCAGCATAACGGGACAGGGGGCGATTAGATCCTACAATGAGCAGTTCTTC. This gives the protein CASSITGQGAIRSYNEQFF.